This TCR beta chain is drawn from a study of T cell changes during pregnancy in multiple sclerosis. The CDR3 is 16 residues long. Trimming shortened V by 3 bases and J by 0 bases, and 13 bases separated the two germline ends. Germline V gives CDR1 MDHEN, CDR2 SYDVKM. Remarks on this clone: The identical CDR3 is also encoded by other nucleotide sequences in the sample.

The assay was immunoSEQ multiplex PCR, and TCRdb's table has in-frame clones only and misses some. The data contain roughly 58,000 clones, 85% to 95% of them singletons. The rearrangement joins TRBV28 to TRBJ2-3; a possible D gene is TRBD2 (7 bases). Material: CD8+ T cells from peripheral blood mononuclear cells, obtained in the third trimester of pregnancy. This clonotype was obtained from a female donor with multiple sclerosis, enrolled in a pregnancy study. The CDR3 DNA reads TGTGCCAGCAGTTTGGGGGCTAGCGGTAGCACAGATACGCAGTATTTT. Translating it yields CASSLGASGSTDTQYF.